These 2 T cell receptor beta chains were sequenced from one sample in a study of monozygotic twins with inflammatory bowel disease. From the 5' RACE reads, TCRdb lists one entry per CDR3 protein and no DNA. Its listing shows tens of thousands of distinct CDR3 sequences. Sample: blood. The origin of the receptors is a human donor with ulcerative colitis or Crohn's disease, or a healthy co-twin of an affected twin (not recorded which).

This chain links TRBV19 with TRBJ2-1. The germline CDR1 and CDR2 sequences are LNHDA and SQIVND (reference sequence). The CDR3 consists of 12 residues. The CDR3 is CASSPERNEQFF.

The V gene is TRBV12-3 or TRBV12-4, the J gene TRBJ1-1. The CDR3 consists of 13 residues. The CDR3 spells CASSLTGITEAFF.